This T cell receptor beta chain emerged from a study of T-cell memory formation after mild COVID-19 (dated by TCRdb to the early 2020s). Regarding the research as a whole: Most TCR sequence clusters were specific to one of the two donors. In a couple of donors, T-cell clones that expanded and contracted after mild COVID-19 were tracked by sequencing TCRalpha and TCRbeta repertoires over time. The cohort was made up of two young adult volunteers, one female and one male, who were previously healthy.

As for this clonotype: The target of this receptor is not known. No quality values exist for individual bases; no much larger clone is one base distant.

Ficoll-Paque density gradient centrifugation was the method used to isolate PBMCs. The CDR3 runs 15 amino acids, cysteine and phenylalanine included. Left in the record is the CDR3 DNA by itself, 45 bases read in frame from the first base. The V and J ends are trimmed by 5 bases and 8 bases, leaving 18 bases between them. Per the germline V gene, SGHVS is the CDR1 and FNYEAQ is the CDR2. Study-wide findings and limitations: Balanced CD4/CD8 phenotypes were observed for clones contracting from day 15 to 85, whereas a bias towards CD4+ was observed for a second wave of clones expanding from day 15 to 37. Some responding clones were detected in pre-infection memory, suggesting pre-existing cross-reactive memory T cells joined the SARS-CoV-2 response. SARS-CoV-2 specificity of the second-wave clones peaking on day 37 was not confirmed. Only two mild cases were covered by the study, and larger cohorts that include severe cases with pre-infection samples were considered necessary. Contracting CD4+ clones turned up mainly in the CM and EM memory subsets, whereas EMRA was where CD8+ clones were enriched.

The reads were generated on an Illumina NovaSeq 6000. TCRalpha and TCRbeta cDNA libraries were built by 5'RACE with constant-segment primers, adding sample barcodes and unique molecular identifiers. RNA was extracted from every sample with Trizol reagent. Amplification of the libraries took two PCR steps, and the second step added a second sample barcode plus Illumina TruSeq adapters. Libraries were sequenced on an Illumina NovaSeq with 2 x 150 bp paired-end reads. The original methods were these. With migec v1.2.7, reads were demultiplexed and then collapsed into UMI-guided consensus sequences. Using mixcr v2.1.11, UMI consensuses were aligned to TRA and TRB V and J templates and then assembled into clonotypes. Clonotypes were classified as expanded or contracted when called significant by both edgeR and NoisET, with noise models trained on biological replicates. edgeR calls used a false discovery rate-adjusted p below 0.01 and a log2 fold-change threshold of 1. As an exploratory analysis of dynamics, max-normalized trajectories of the 1000 most abundant clonotypes were examined by PCA with hierarchical clustering. The CD4 or CD8 phenotype of responding clones was assigned using the separately sequenced CD4+ and CD8+ repertoires. TCRdb reanalyzed the raw reads on its own, using fastp at Q25 for trimming and MiXCR for clone calling, and kept in-frame beta chains. CDR3 protein duplicates are merged, each entry listing the most common genes and DNA. Clone size and V and J calls follow TCRdb, not the original study. For this sample the table gives about 100,000 distinct CDR3 sequences, of which over 13% were detected only once. The ten largest clones capture 39% of the sample.

The source is a man between 18 and 35 years old who had mild COVID-19 (a few samples of this study predate the infection). The sample titles of this study are shuffled in the database, so cell type and time point are left out; the donor was told from shared clones. Sequencing used PBMCs or a T cell subset sorted from them (not recorded which). This chain joins TRBV7-6 to TRBJ1-4; the best D guess is TRBD1, with 5 bases matching. CDR3 sequence: CASSLGGGLEEKLFF. The nucleotides read TGTGCCAGCAGCCTCGGGGGGGGTTTGGAAGAAAAACTGTTTTTT.